Following are 4 T cell receptor beta chains from one sample sequenced in a study of beta chain features in type 1 diabetes. The study reverse transcribed the entire isolated RNA, so it sequenced expressed TCRB transcripts. Some clones are missing from TCRdb's copy, which holds only in-frame ones; the method was immunoSEQ multiplex PCR. The data hold about 320,000 clones, with approximately 14% observed a single time. The sequencing input was central memory CD4+ T cells from blood. These receptors came from a man under 40 in good health.

This clone was counted many times. This chain connects TRBV11-2 to TRBJ2-5; 10 nucleotides match TRBD1. V gave up 4 bases and J gave up 10 bases; unmatched junction bases: 15. This CDR3 has 16 amino acids. Germline loops: CDR1 SGHAT, CDR2 FQNNGV. The CDR3 region has the DNA TGTGCCAGCAGCTCACAACCTTCCGGGACAGGGGTTGTCCAGTACTTC. Translated, it gives CASSSQPSGTGVVQYF. The variable domain in full, with the rest retrieved from reference TRBV11-2 and TRBJ2-5, is EAGVAQSPRYKIIEKRQSVAFWCNPISGHATLYWYQQILGQGPKLLIQFQNNGVVDDSQLPKDRFSAERLKGVDSTLKIQPAKLEDSAVYLCASSSQPSGTGVVQYFGPGTRLLVL.

The chain combines TRBV27 with TRBJ1-4; unclear D gene. CDR3 length equals 13 residues. Germline V CDR1 and CDR2: MNHEY, SMNVEV (reference sequence). Between the trimmed V and J ends, which lost 6 bases and 7 bases, there was a span of 12 bases. This chain's CDR3 is CASSYNSGEKLFF. The DNA for the CDR3 is TGTGCCAGCAGCTACAACAGTGGTGAAAAACTGTTTTTT.

In this sample, this clone turned up many times. The V gene is TRBV2, the J gene TRBJ1-6; D may be TRBD1 (6 bases). Between the trimmed V and J ends, which lost 4 bases and 7 bases, there was a span of 11 bases. The CDR3 is 14 amino acids. Germline CDR1 and CDR2: SNHLY and FYNNEI. This chain's CDR3 is CASSGTARNSPLHF. The CDR3 DNA reads TGTGCCAGCAGTGGGACAGCCAGAAATTCACCCCTCCACTTT.

This clone was detected a few times. Other DNA sequences within the sample encode an identical CDR3. The rearrangement uses TRBV7-6 and TRBJ2-2; either TRBD1 or TRBD2 may supply D (6 bases each). The CDR3 sequence is 15 residues long. V lost 1 base and J lost 5, with 11 bases in between. Germline V CDR1 and CDR2: SGHVS, FNYEAQ. The CDR3 sequence is CASSLGGAGTGELFF. In DNA, the CDR3 is TGTGCCAGCAGCTTAGGGGGGGCAGGAACCGGGGAGCTGTTTTTT.